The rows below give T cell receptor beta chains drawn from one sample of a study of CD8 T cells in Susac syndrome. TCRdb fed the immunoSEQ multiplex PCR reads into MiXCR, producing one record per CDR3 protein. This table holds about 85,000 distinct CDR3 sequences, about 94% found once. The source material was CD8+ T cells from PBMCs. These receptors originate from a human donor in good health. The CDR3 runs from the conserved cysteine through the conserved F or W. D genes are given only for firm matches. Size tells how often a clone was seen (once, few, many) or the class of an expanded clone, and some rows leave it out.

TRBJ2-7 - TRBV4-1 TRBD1 TGCGCCAGCAGCCAAGAGGACAGGGCCGGCGAGCAGTACTTC CASSQEDRAGEQYF
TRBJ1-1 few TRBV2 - TGTGCCAGCAGGGCCCGGGACACCAACACTGAAGCTTTCTTT CASRARDTNTEAFF
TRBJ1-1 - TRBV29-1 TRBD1 TGCAGCGTTGAAGCTGACAGGGGAAACACTGAAGCTTTCTTT CSVEADRGNTEAFF
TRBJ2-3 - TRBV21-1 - TGTGCCGGAATCAGGGAGGGCACAGATACGCAGTATTTT CAGIREGTDTQYF
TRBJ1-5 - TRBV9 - TGTGCCAGCAGCGTAGAGCCTTCGGCAGGCCCTAATCAGCCCCAGCATTTT CASSVEPSAGPNQPQHF
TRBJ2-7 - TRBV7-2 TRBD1 TGTGCCAGCAGCTACGTAACCGGGACAGGCTACTACGAGCAGTACTTC CASSYVTGTGYYEQYF
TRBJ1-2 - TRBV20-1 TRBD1 TGCAGTGCTAGAGATCCGGAACAGGGGGCTATCTATGGCTACACCTTC CSARDPEQGAIYGYTF
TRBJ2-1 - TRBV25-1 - TGTGCCAGCAGTGGAGGGGGGGGGTATCCCCCGTTCTTC CASSGGGGYPPFF
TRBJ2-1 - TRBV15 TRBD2 TGTGCCACCAGCGAGCCGGCGGGGGGGATTGGCGATGAGCAGTTCTTC CATSEPAGGIGDEQFF
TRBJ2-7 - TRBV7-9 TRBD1 TGTGCCAGCAGCCGTCCAGGGACAGAGTCCTACGAGCAGTACTTC CASSRPGTESYEQYF
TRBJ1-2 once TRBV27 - TGTGCCAGCAGTCCCGTAGGGCGGAACTATGGCTACACCTTC CASSPVGRNYGYTF
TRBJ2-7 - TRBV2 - TGTGCCAGCACCACGAACAGGATTAACTCCTACGAGCAGTACTTC CASTTNRINSYEQYF
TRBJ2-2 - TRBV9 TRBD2 TGTGCCAGCGGAGAGCGGGAGGCGGGGGTGAACACCGGGGAGCTGTTTTTT CASGEREAGVNTGELFF
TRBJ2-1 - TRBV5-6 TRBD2 TGTGCCAGCAGTTCTAGCGGGAGGGCCGTGGAGTTCTTC CASSSSGRAVEFF
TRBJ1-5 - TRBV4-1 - TGCGCCAGCAGCCAAGATCGTGAAGGCTATTTGCCCCAGCATTTT CASSQDREGYLPQHF
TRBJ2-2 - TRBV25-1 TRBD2 TGTGCCAGCAGTGCGAGTAGACTAGCGGGACAGGCCGGGGAGCTGTTTTTT CASSASRLAGQAGELFF
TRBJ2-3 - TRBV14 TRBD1 TGTGCCAGCAGCCAAGTGACAGGGGGAACGCAGTATTTT CASSQVTGGTQYF
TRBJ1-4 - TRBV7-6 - TGTGCCAGCAGCCCTAGGGTTAATGAAAAACTGTTTTTT CASSPRVNEKLFF
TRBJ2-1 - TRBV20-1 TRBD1 TGCAGTGCCCCTAAGGACAGGGTTAATGAGCAGTTCTTC CSAPKDRVNEQFF
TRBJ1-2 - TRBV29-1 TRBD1 TGCAGCGTCGACAGGGGGCGCCTTAATGGCTACACCTTC CSVDRGRLNGYTF
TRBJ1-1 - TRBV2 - TGTGCCAGCAGTAGCGCGGGGGGCTGGGCGACTGAAGCTTTCTTT CASSSAGGWATEAFF